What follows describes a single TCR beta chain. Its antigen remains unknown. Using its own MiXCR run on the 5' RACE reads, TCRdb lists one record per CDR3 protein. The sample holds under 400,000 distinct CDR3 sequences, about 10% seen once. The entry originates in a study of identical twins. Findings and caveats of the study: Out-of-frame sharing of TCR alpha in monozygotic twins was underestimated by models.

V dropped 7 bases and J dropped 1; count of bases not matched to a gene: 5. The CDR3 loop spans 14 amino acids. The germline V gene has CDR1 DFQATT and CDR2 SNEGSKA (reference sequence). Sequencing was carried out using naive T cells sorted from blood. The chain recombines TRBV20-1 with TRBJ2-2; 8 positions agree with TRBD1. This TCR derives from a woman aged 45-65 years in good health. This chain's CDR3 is CSVTGTGNTGELFF. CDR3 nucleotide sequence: TGCAGTGTCACCGGGACAGGGAACACCGGGGAGCTGTTTTTT.